The 20 T cell receptor beta chains in this list originate from one sample, sequenced in a study of STAT5B mutations in CD4+ large granular lymphocyte leukemia. Using immunoSEQ multiplex PCR, the repertoire was profiled, and TCRdb retains in-frame clones only, with some absent. The sample has roughly 46,000 clones; roughly 84% are singletons. The source material was CD4+ T cells from blood buffy coats. The receptors were sampled from a human donor in good health.

The chain recombines TRBV11-3 with TRBJ2-5, with D possibly being TRBD2 (5 bases). Germline V lookup: CDR1 SGHNT, CDR2 YENEEA. V was pared by 1 base and J by 0 bases, with 21 bases between. This CDR3 has 19 amino acids. The DNA of the CDR3 is TGTGCCAGCAGCTTAGGAGGACTCGCCCAGAGACCGTACCAAGAGACCCAGTACTTC. The encoded protein is CASSLGGLAQRPYQETQYF.

The V call is TRBV10-2, the J call TRBJ1-5; D ambiguous. CDR1 is WSHSY and CDR2 is SAAADI in the germline V gene. The CDR3 is 12 amino acids. The V end lost 5 bases, the J end lost 9 bases, and 11 bases lay between the germline ends. This CDR3 is CASSFLQAPQHF. The CDR3 DNA follows: TGCGCCAGCAGTTTCCTCCAAGCGCCCCAGCATTTT.

The chain joins TRBV5-5 to TRBJ2-7; 8 bases line up with TRBD1. Looked up from germline, CDR1 is SGHKS and CDR2 is YYEKEE (reference sequence). V trimming: 4 bases; J trimming: 7 bases; junction bases outside the gene matches: 10. This CDR3 comprises 14 residues. Written as DNA, the CDR3 is TGTGCCAGCAGCCACAGGACAGGGCGCGGGGAGCAGTACTTC. This sequence encodes CASSHRTGRGEQYF.

The V gene is TRBV28, the J gene TRBJ2-4, with TRBD1 matching over 7 bases. This CDR3 region has 16 residues. Trimming at V came to 5 bases and at J to 2 bases, leaving 9 bases not matched to a gene. The V gene's germline CDR1 is MDHEN and CDR2 SYDVKM. Here the CDR3 reads CASSGLGGITKNIQYF. The CDR3 coding sequence is TGTGCCAGCAGTGGGTTAGGGGGCATTACCAAAAACATTCAGTACTTC.

This chain links TRBV7-9 with TRBJ2-7; D gene ambiguous. The ends were cut back, 5 bases at V and 5 bases at J, with 10 bases in the middle. The CDR3 runs 12 residues. Germline V gene data show CDR1 as SEHNR and CDR2 as FQNEAQ (reference sequence). The CDR3 DNA follows: TGTGCCAGCAGCCTGGGCCGAGACGAGCAGTACTTC. Its translation: CASSLGRDEQYF.

The rearrangement uses TRBV6-5 and TRBJ1-1, with 9 bases identical to TRBD1. The junction had 9 bases not matched to a gene; V was cut back by 4 bases and J by 3 bases. CDR1 and CDR2 (germline): MNHEY, SVGAGI. The CDR3 extends over 16 amino acids. The chain's CDR3 is CASSFDRGGTDTEAFF. CDR3 coding DNA: TGTGCCAGCAGTTTTGACAGGGGGGGTACGGACACTGAAGCTTTCTTT.

This chain uses TRBV19 with TRBJ2-3; TRBD1 or TRBD2 may be the D gene (5 bases each). Germline values: CDR1 LNHDA, CDR2 SQIVND (reference sequence). Trimming cost V 2 bases and J 0 bases, with 6 bases left between them. This CDR3 is 14 amino acids long. The chain's CDR3 is CASSIRDSTDTQYF. The CDR3, as DNA: TGTGCCAGTAGTATACGGGACAGCACAGATACGCAGTATTTT.

This sequence joins TRBV5-1 and TRBJ1-6; 7 nucleotides align to TRBD1. Germline V gene data show CDR1 as SGHRS and CDR2 as YFSETQ. V shed 4 bases, J shed 4 bases, and the junction held 2 bases outside the gene matches. CDR3 length equals 14 residues. The CDR3 reads CASSLQGYNSPLHF. DNA of the CDR3: TGCGCCAGCAGCCTACAGGGGTATAATTCACCCCTCCACTTT.

The chain joins TRBV5-4 to TRBJ1-1; tentative D call: TRBD1 (5 bases). Germline CDR1 reads SGHNT; CDR2 reads YYREEE (reference sequence). The length of the CDR3 is 14 residues. Trimming removed 1 base from V and 0 bases from J, with 7 bases in between. CDR3 bases: TGTGCCAGCAGCTTGACAGGCATGAACACTGAAGCTTTCTTT. Its protein product is CASSLTGMNTEAFF. Together with reference TRBV5-4 and TRBJ1-1, the CDR3 gives the full variable domain: ETGVTQSPTHLIKTRGQQVTLRCSSQSGHNTVSWYQQALGQGPQFIFQYYREEENGRGNFPPRFSGLQFPNYSSELNVNALELDDSALYLCASSLTGMNTEAFFGQGTRLTVV.

The chain joins TRBV7-9 to TRBJ2-2, with a weak D call TRBD2 (5 bases). The CDR3 covers 14 residues. Germline-derived CDR1 and CDR2 are SEHNR and FQNEAQ (reference sequence). The V gene lost 5 bases and the J gene lost 2 bases, with 9 bases spanning the gap. For the CDR3, the DNA is TGTGCCAGCAGCCTCGGGGTTAACACCGGGGAGCTGTTTTTT. Translated: CASSLGVNTGELFF.

This clone was detected once. The gene calls are TRBV5-4 and TRBJ1-6, with D hard to call. This CDR3 spans 14 amino acids. Per germline, CDR1 SGHNT and CDR2 YYREEE (reference sequence). The V end lost 0 bases, the J end lost 6 bases, and 7 bases lay between the germline ends. The CDR3, as DNA: TGTGCCAGCAGCTTGGAGGTTGGTAATTCACCCCTCCACTTT. This gives the protein CASSLEVGNSPLHF.

The chain employs TRBV27 and TRBJ2-7; the D gene is possibly TRBD1 (5 bases). V was cut by 8 bases and J by 3 bases, with 14 bases left in between. Germline loops: CDR1 MNHEY, CDR2 SMNVEV (reference sequence). This CDR3 has 13 amino acids. The CDR3 coding sequence is TGTGCCAGCGGTTCAGGGCAGTACTACGAGCAGTACTTC. It encodes CASGSGQYYEQYF.

This chain joins TRBV28 and TRBJ1-3, with D unresolved. The CDR3 covers 15 residues. The V gene lost 7 bases and the J gene lost 0 bases, with 13 bases spanning the gap. Germline loops: CDR1 MDHEN, CDR2 SYDVKM. The CDR3 nucleotides are TGTGCCAGCACCGCCACCTACCCCTCTGGAAACACCATATATTTT. This sequence encodes CASTATYPSGNTIYF.

This clone was detected once. The chain links TRBV7-3 to TRBJ2-3; 11 positions agree with TRBD2. CDR3 length: 16 residues. V shed 4 bases, J shed 6 bases, and the junction held 9 bases outside the gene matches. Germline assignment: CDR1 SGHTA and CDR2 FQGTGA. The CDR3 DNA follows: TGTGCCAGCAGCTCCGGACTAGCGGGTTGGGGGGATACGCAGTATTTT. Translated, it gives CASSSGLAGWGDTQYF.

This chain links TRBV2 with TRBJ2-3; TRBD2 is a possible D gene (6 bases). The germline gives CDR1 SNHLY, CDR2 FYNNEI. V shed 4 bases and J shed 4 bases, with 12 bases lying between them. CDR3 size: 14 residues. CDR3 region: CASSVVAVPDTQYF. The CDR3 DNA reads as TGTGCCAGCAGTGTCGTAGCGGTACCAGATACGCAGTATTTT. Variable domain in full (rest from reference TRBV2 and TRBJ2-3): EPEVTQTPSHQVTQMGQEVILRCVPISNHLYFYWYRQILGQKVEFLVSFYNNEISEKSEIFDDQFSVERPDGSNFTLKIRSTKLEDSAMYFCASSVVAVPDTQYFGPGTRLTVL.

The chain couples TRBV5-1 to TRBJ2-3, with D possibly being TRBD1 (5 bases). Germline CDR1 is SGHRS and CDR2 is YFSETQ. CDR3 length: 14 amino acids. V was cut by 4 bases and J by 0 bases, with 9 bases left in between. The CDR3 DNA reads TGCGCCAGCAGCGGGGCAGTAAGCACAGATACGCAGTATTTT. Amino acids: CASSGAVSTDTQYF.

The chain links TRBV9 to TRBJ2-1; 13 bases fit TRBD2. This CDR3 contains 14 residues. The germline V gene has CDR1 SGDLS and CDR2 YYNGEE. Trimming cost V 3 bases and J 9 bases; bases outside gene matches: 3. The CDR3 region has the DNA TGTGCCAGCAGCGCTGGGACTAGCGGGATTGAGCAGTTCTTC. This codes for CASSAGTSGIEQFF. Complete variable domain (other parts from reference TRBV9 and TRBJ2-1): DSGVTQTPKHLITATGQRVTLRCSPRSGDLSVYWYQQSLDQGLQFLIQYYNGEERAKGNILERFSAQQFPDLHSELNLSSLELGDSALYFCASSAGTSGIEQFFGPGTRLTVL.

This clone was counted once. J is TRBJ1-6 and V is TRBV19; a possible D gene is TRBD1 (6 bases). There are 14 residues in the CDR3. The germline V gene has CDR1 LNHDA and CDR2 SQIVND (reference sequence). Trimming left V 3 bases short and J 7 bases short, with 10 bases between. The CDR3 loop reads CASSISGENSPLHF. CDR3 nucleotide sequence: TGTGCCAGTAGTATCTCAGGGGAAAATTCACCCCTCCACTTT.

This chain uses TRBV5-1 with TRBJ2-1; TRBD2 aligns across 7 bases. V lost 4 bases to trimming and J lost 1 base; unmatched junction nucleotides: 8. In germline, CDR1 is SGHRS, CDR2 YFSETQ. The CDR3 is 16 residues long. CDR3 protein: CASSSLADESYNEQFF. CDR3 coding DNA: TGCGCCAGCAGCAGTCTAGCGGATGAATCCTACAATGAGCAGTTCTTC.

This clone was observed a few times. V usage is TRBV29-1 and J usage is TRBJ1-2; 10 bases align to TRBD1. Per the germline V gene, CDR1 is SQVTM and CDR2 is ANQGSEA. Trimming cost V 7 bases and J 7 bases; bases outside gene matches: 9. The CDR3 sequence is 13 residues long. DNA of the CDR3: TGCAGCGGGGCCTCCAGGGACAGGGGTGGCTACACCTTC. This codes for CSGASRDRGGYTF.